The rows below give T cell receptor beta chains drawn from one sample of a study of blood T cell repertoires in COVID-19. Produced via immunoSEQ multiplex PCR; TCRdb's table is partial and in-frame only. The profile covers approximately 400,000 clones, with about four fifths appearing a single time and 0.85% to 1.2% taken by the ten largest. Sequences were obtained from peripheral blood. These receptors came from a human donor with acute or convalescent COVID-19. The donor label of this sample is uncertain. Each CDR3 is given with its conserved first and last residue. Each record gives: V gene, J gene, CDR3 protein.

V: TRBV4-2
J: TRBJ1-4
CDR3: CASSPLGGGKKLFF

V: TRBV5-6
J: TRBJ1-4
CDR3: CASSLADRGPTNEKLFF

V: TRBV18
J: TRBJ2-2
CDR3: CASSTDRTTGELFF

V: TRBV6-6
J: TRBJ2-5
CDR3: CASSQTGEEETQYF

V: TRBV10-2
J: TRBJ1-4
CDR3: CASSDRREKLFF

V: TRBV6-1
J: TRBJ1-5
CDR3: CASSEGSQGAQPQHF

V: TRBV28
J: TRBJ1-1
CDR3: CASSLFGVKAFF

V: TRBV2
J: TRBJ2-1
CDR3: CASFGGEFF

V: TRBV29-1
J: TRBJ2-5
CDR3: CSVLDGRGEYF

V: TRBV5-1
J: TRBJ2-7
CDR3: CASSLEVTRYEQYF

V: TRBV7-9
J: TRBJ1-2
CDR3: CASSLGQAPYGYTF

V: TRBV3-1/TRBV3-2
J: TRBJ1-3
CDR3: CASSQHRGLSGNTIYF

V: TRBV28
J: TRBJ1-2
CDR3: CASSLGRGYMYGYTF

V: TRBV5-1
J: TRBJ2-7
CDR3: CASSPLTDEQYF